This T cell receptor (beta chain) is from a study of T cells in Graves' hyperthyroidism and ophthalmopathy. The study, taken as a whole, reports: Prediction of ophthalmopathy progression came a median around 6.1 months pre-onset.

This clonotype was found many times. Its antigen is not known. Germline V gives CDR1 MNHEY, CDR2 SVGAGI. There are 15 residues in the CDR3. The V end lost 0 bases, the J end lost 1 base, and 7 bases lay between the germline ends. TCR beta CDR3 region amplification was performed from RNA transcripts. A first-round RT-PCR of the TCR CDR3 used the HTBI primer set. TCRdb re-derived calls from the multiplex PCR reads in MiXCR, one entry per CDR3 protein. In the table there are 550,000 to 800,000 distinct CDR3 sequences, roughly 17% of which are singletons. This receptor was obtained from a man over 45 with Graves' hyperthyroidism. The sequenced sample consisted of blood. This chain uses TRBV6-5 with TRBJ1-5; D unresolved. The CDR3 is CASSYSWRSNQPQHF. The CDR3 DNA follows: TGTGCCAGCAGTTACTCGTGGCGAAGCAATCAGCCCCAGCATTTT.